These T cell receptor beta chains were read from a single sample in a study of T cells in Graves' hyperthyroidism and ophthalmopathy. TCRdb reprocessed the multiplex PCR reads via MiXCR and lists one record per CDR3 protein. The sample yields fewer than 500,000 distinct CDR3 sequences, roughly 15% seen once. Sequences were obtained from blood. The source of these receptors is a woman between 25 and 40 years old with Graves' ophthalmopathy. The conserved cysteine and the conserved F or W are not part of the CDR3 here. A D gene is named only where the DNA matches it firmly.

CDR3 protein: ASSAQGILNTGELF; D gene: NA; J gene: TRBJ2-2; V gene: TRBV2
CDR3 protein: ASPWGNEQF; D gene: NA; J gene: TRBJ2-1; V gene: TRBV12-5
CDR3 protein: ASSPTGPATEAF; D gene: NA; J gene: TRBJ1-1; V gene: TRBV5-1
CDR3 protein: ASSSRGHTGELF; D gene: TRBD1; J gene: TRBJ2-2; V gene: TRBV28
CDR3 protein: ASSAAGGNQPQH; D gene: NA; J gene: TRBJ1-5; V gene: TRBV25-1
CDR3 protein: ASSFGTGYYEQY; D gene: TRBD1; J gene: TRBJ2-7; V gene: TRBV12-3/TRBV12-4
CDR3 protein: ASSFGNQETQY; D gene: NA; J gene: TRBJ2-5; V gene: TRBV11-2
CDR3 protein: ASSQDSGRVNEQY; D gene: TRBD2; J gene: TRBJ2-7; V gene: TRBV4-2
CDR3 protein: ASGRRMAEKLF; D gene: NA; J gene: TRBJ1-4; V gene: TRBV2
CDR3 protein: ASSWDGKYEQY; D gene: NA; J gene: TRBJ2-7; V gene: TRBV6-1
CDR3 protein: SARVRGAGLSYT; D gene: NA; J gene: TRBJ1-2; V gene: TRBV20-1
CDR3 protein: ASRGGGTTGEQY; D gene: NA; J gene: TRBJ2-7; V gene: TRBV12-3/TRBV12-4
CDR3 protein: ASRRGASGGTGELF; D gene: TRBD2; J gene: TRBJ2-2; V gene: TRBV6-1
CDR3 protein: SALELYSSHNSPLH; D gene: NA; J gene: TRBJ1-6; V gene: TRBV20-1
CDR3 protein: ASRGGDSYEQY; D gene: NA; J gene: TRBJ2-7; V gene: TRBV12-3/TRBV12-4
CDR3 protein: ASSHRTGGETQY; D gene: TRBD1; J gene: TRBJ2-5; V gene: TRBV3-1
CDR3 protein: ASSQDEGEFDYGYT; D gene: NA; J gene: TRBJ1-2; V gene: TRBV14
CDR3 protein: AWSSAGNEKLF; D gene: NA; J gene: TRBJ1-4; V gene: TRBV30
CDR3 protein: ASSQEGGPAQGEPEAF; D gene: TRBD1; J gene: TRBJ1-1; V gene: TRBV4-1
CDR3 protein: ASKETQGRNTIY; D gene: NA; J gene: TRBJ1-3; V gene: TRBV27
CDR3 protein: ASSPNGASGGISYNEQF; D gene: TRBD2; J gene: TRBJ2-1; V gene: TRBV4-2
CDR3 protein: ASSLVRDSGAVYNEQF; D gene: TRBD2; J gene: TRBJ2-1; V gene: TRBV11-3
CDR3 protein: ATSREVRTGGRQPQH; D gene: TRBD1; J gene: TRBJ1-5; V gene: TRBV15
CDR3 protein: ASSYTGRAEAF; D gene: NA; J gene: TRBJ1-1; V gene: TRBV6-1
CDR3 protein: ASSLHSRVPRSQPQH; D gene: NA; J gene: TRBJ1-5; V gene: TRBV7-2
CDR3 protein: AWSRGVNTYNEQF; D gene: NA; J gene: TRBJ2-1; V gene: TRBV30
CDR3 protein: ASSFERPRQQQY; D gene: NA; J gene: TRBJ2-7; V gene: TRBV7-2
CDR3 protein: ASRPPTTGDEQY; D gene: NA; J gene: TRBJ2-7; V gene: TRBV7-9
CDR3 protein: SAILIGRQEAF; D gene: NA; J gene: TRBJ1-1; V gene: TRBV20-1
CDR3 protein: ASRHRGSNTEAF; D gene: TRBD1; J gene: TRBJ1-1; V gene: TRBV12-3/TRBV12-4
CDR3 protein: AWSAGTPYGYT; D gene: NA; J gene: TRBJ1-2; V gene: TRBV30
CDR3 protein: SVIERDSYEQY; D gene: TRBD2; J gene: TRBJ2-7; V gene: TRBV29-1
CDR3 protein: ASSPSANTGELF; D gene: NA; J gene: TRBJ2-2; V gene: TRBV18
CDR3 protein: ASSRTKLIRDGNYGYT; D gene: NA; J gene: TRBJ1-2; V gene: TRBV4-1
CDR3 protein: ASSLKGSGIPDF; D gene: NA; J gene: TRBJ1-1; V gene: TRBV27
CDR3 protein: ASSFNEGGWGTQY; D gene: NA; J gene: TRBJ2-5; V gene: TRBV28
CDR3 protein: ASSRLLNLNEQY; D gene: NA; J gene: TRBJ2-7; V gene: TRBV7-9
CDR3 protein: ASSLSGGASTDTQY; D gene: TRBD2; J gene: TRBJ2-3; V gene: TRBV11-1
CDR3 protein: SVDTVSGNEKLF; D gene: NA; J gene: TRBJ1-4; V gene: TRBV29-1
CDR3 protein: SGTGQGFLETQY; D gene: TRBD1; J gene: TRBJ2-5; V gene: TRBV20-1
CDR3 protein: ASSIQTGPREPQH; D gene: TRBD1; J gene: TRBJ1-5; V gene: TRBV19
CDR3 protein: ASSVRDRYNEQF; D gene: NA; J gene: TRBJ2-1; V gene: TRBV11-2
CDR3 protein: ASSSEGNYGYT; D gene: NA; J gene: TRBJ1-2; V gene: TRBV11-3
CDR3 protein: ASSFVGGVATEAF; D gene: NA; J gene: TRBJ1-1; V gene: TRBV11-2
CDR3 protein: ASSLAEGSYT; D gene: NA; J gene: TRBJ1-2; V gene: TRBV5-1
CDR3 protein: ASIGFVNEKLF; D gene: NA; J gene: TRBJ1-4; V gene: TRBV28
CDR3 protein: ASSYGQGTLTTNEKLF; D gene: TRBD1; J gene: TRBJ1-4; V gene: TRBV5-1
CDR3 protein: ASSFGTGFLREQY; D gene: TRBD1; J gene: TRBJ2-7; V gene: TRBV28
CDR3 protein: ASSPRTANYEQY; D gene: NA; J gene: TRBJ2-7; V gene: TRBV9